Listed below are T cell receptor beta chains from one sample, sequenced in a study of patients and donors after allogeneic stem cell transplantation. TCRdb redid the calling of the RT-PCR reads with MiXCR, one entry per CDR3 protein. Seen here are 900,000 to 1,000,000 distinct CDR3 sequences, 15% to 20% observed once, and the top ten hold 5% to 6.5%. The material sequenced was blood, either unsorted or a sorted T cell fraction (not recorded which). Receptors were obtained from a human donor who was either an allogeneic HSCT recipient or a stem cell or donor lymphocyte infusion donor (not recorded which). It is not recorded whose cells these are; they may come from a transplant donor. Each CDR3 is given with its conserved first and last residue. Each record gives: D gene, J gene, V gene, clone size, CDR3 protein, CDR3 DNA. A D gene is named only where the DNA matches it firmly. The size of a clone is reported for some rows only, either as once, few or many, or as a class for expanded clones.

>.|TRBJ1-2|TRBV29-1|few
CSVEPDGYGYTF
TGCAGCGTTGAGCCCGACGGTTATGGCTACACCTTC
>.|TRBJ1-1|TRBV20-1|few
CSAWLNGEAFF
TGCAGTGCTTGGCTTAATGGTGAAGCTTTCTTT
>.|TRBJ2-1|TRBV5-1|few
CASSFFVHNEQFF
TGCGCCAGCAGCTTTTTCGTCCACAATGAGCAGTTCTTC
>.|TRBJ2-7|TRBV29-1|.
CSVTTPRNSYEQYF
TGCAGCGTTACGACCCCCAGGAATTCCTACGAGCAGTACTTC
>.|TRBJ2-3|TRBV12-3/TRBV12-4|.
CASSSGEGSTDTQYF
TGTGCCAGCAGTTCGGGAGAGGGCAGCACAGATACGCAGTATTTT
>.|TRBJ2-3|TRBV20-1|.
CSARPTRVGTDTQYF
TGCAGTGCTAGGCCGACCCGGGTAGGCACAGATACGCAGTATTTT
>TRBD2|TRBJ2-1|TRBV5-1|few
CASSLEWIAGLNEQFF
TGCGCCAGCAGCTTGGAGTGGATAGCGGGACTCAATGAGCAGTTCTTC
>.|TRBJ1-2|TRBV29-1|many
CSVDQYYGYTF
TGCAGCGTTGACCAATACTATGGCTACACCTTC
>TRBD1|TRBJ1-2|TRBV7-8|.
CASSTPGQTYGYTF
TGTGCCAGCAGCACTCCGGGACAGACCTATGGCTACACCTTC
>.|TRBJ2-5|TRBV7-9|.
CASSLGQGPIQETQYF
TGTGCCAGCAGCTTAGGGCAGGGCCCTATACAAGAGACCCAGTACTTC
>.|TRBJ1-5|TRBV10-3|few
CAISESPGNQPQHF
TGTGCCATCAGTGAGTCGCCCGGCAATCAGCCCCAGCATTTT
>TRBD2|TRBJ2-3|TRBV30|.
CAWSATGTKKDTQYF
TGTGCCTGGAGTGCGACCGGGACTAAGAAAGATACGCAGTATTTT
>.|TRBJ1-3|TRBV9|.
CASSSILNTIYF
TGTGCCAGCAGCTCAATACTAAACACCATATATTTT
>.|TRBJ2-1|TRBV24-1|many
CATSDSSGERYNEQFF
TGTGCCACCAGTGACTCCTCGGGGGAGCGGTACAATGAGCAGTTCTTC
>.|TRBJ1-3|TRBV30|few
CAWSENLGTNSGNTIYF
TGTGCCTGGAGTGAAAACCTCGGGACTAACTCTGGAAACACCATATATTTT
>.|TRBJ1-2|TRBV19|.
CASSMGEIYYGYTF
TGTGCCAGTAGTATGGGGGAAATTTACTATGGCTACACCTTC
>TRBD2|TRBJ2-3|TRBV12-3/TRBV12-4|few
CASSWGLAGDLDTQYF
TGTGCCAGCAGTTGGGGACTAGCGGGAGATTTGGATACGCAGTATTTT
>.|TRBJ1-2|TRBV12-3/TRBV12-4|.
CASSYPNYGYTF
TGTGCCAGCAGCTATCCTAACTATGGCTACACCTTC
>.|TRBJ1-5|TRBV5-1|many
CASSLGGNHQPQHF
TGCGCCAGCAGCTTGGGGGGGAACCATCAGCCCCAGCATTTT
>.|TRBJ2-7|TRBV2|.
CASRLSEGRGEQYF
TGTGCCAGCAGACTTTCCGAGGGAAGGGGCGAGCAGTACTTC
>.|TRBJ2-2|TRBV15|.
CATSREKGLWGGELFF
TGTGCCACCAGCAGAGAAAAAGGTCTTTGGGGCGGGGAGCTGTTTTTT
>TRBD2|TRBJ2-7|TRBV10-3|many
CAINGLAGAYEQYF
TGTGCCATCAATGGACTAGCGGGAGCCTACGAGCAGTACTTC
>.|TRBJ2-1|TRBV5-5|few
CASSQAATRSGNEQFF
TGTGCCAGCAGCCAGGCCGCTACCAGATCGGGGAATGAGCAGTTCTTC
>.|TRBJ1-2|TRBV12-3/TRBV12-4|.
CASSSRGGFLCGYTF
TGTGCCAGCAGTTCCCGGGGAGGTTTCCTCTGTGGCTACACCTTC
>.|TRBJ1-6|TRBV28|.
CASSRTGPLHF
TGTGCCAGTAGCCGAACGGGACCCCTCCACTTT
>.|TRBJ2-2|TRBV29-1|.
CSATGIRDSYTGELFF
TGCAGCGCGACAGGAATCCGAGACTCTTACACCGGGGAGCTGTTTTTT
>TRBD1|TRBJ2-1|TRBV29-1|many
CSVRTGGFSYNEQFF
TGCAGCGTAAGGACAGGGGGATTCTCCTACAATGAGCAGTTCTTC
>.|TRBJ2-5|TRBV27|few
CASSPYLLGAQYF
TGTGCCAGCAGCCCGTACCTTTTGGGAGCCCAGTACTTC
>TRBD1|TRBJ2-3|TRBV7-2|.
CASSPPGQRRTDTQYF
TGTGCCAGCAGCCCCCCGGGACAGAGACGCACAGATACGCAGTATTTT
>.|TRBJ1-2|TRBV5-1|few
CASSRGTSANYGYTF
TGCGCCAGCAGCCGAGGGACTTCAGCTAACTATGGCTACACCTTC
>.|TRBJ2-7|TRBV4-1|few
CASSQDNGAAYEQYF
TGCGCCAGCAGCCAAGATAATGGGGCAGCATACGAGCAGTACTTC
>TRBD2|TRBJ2-1|TRBV7-8|.
CASSLSGLAGTYNEQFF
TGTGCCAGCAGCTTAAGCGGACTAGCGGGGACCTACAATGAGCAGTTCTTC
>.|TRBJ2-7|TRBV4-3|many
CASSQDRGSLYEQYF
TGCGCCAGCAGCCAAGATCGCGGCAGTTTATACGAGCAGTACTTC
>.|TRBJ1-2|TRBV6-5|.
CASSYSFPANYGYTF
TGTGCCAGCAGTTACTCGTTTCCAGCAAACTATGGCTACACCTTC
>.|TRBJ1-2|TRBV6-5|few
CASSYHGGGSGAFTF
TGTGCCAGCAGTTACCATGGTGGTGGATCGGGGGCCTTCACCTTC
>TRBD1|TRBJ1-5|TRBV12-3/TRBV12-4|.
CASSEMDRANQPQHF
TGTGCCAGCAGCGAAATGGACAGGGCTAATCAGCCCCAGCATTTT
>TRBD1|TRBJ2-7|TRBV6-2/TRBV6-3|once
CASSSAGGMDEQYF
TGTGCCAGCAGTTCGGCAGGGGGTATGGACGAGCAGTACTTC
>.|TRBJ2-2|TRBV12-3/TRBV12-4|many
CASKSRGGTGELFF
TGTGCCAGCAAGAGCAGGGGAGGCACCGGGGAGCTGTTTTTT
>TRBD1|TRBJ1-5|TRBV10-3|.
CARSRQGDQPQHF
TGTGCCAGAAGCCGACAGGGTGATCAGCCCCAGCATTTT
>.|TRBJ1-2|TRBV25-1|.
CASIPPGGNYGYTF
TGTGCCAGCATACCGCCTGGGGGCAACTATGGCTACACCTTC
>.|TRBJ2-5|TRBV7-2|.
CASSLKGIGEWQETQYF
TGTGCCAGCAGCTTAAAGGGCATCGGGGAGTGGCAAGAGACCCAGTACTTC
>TRBD2|TRBJ2-1|TRBV24-1|.
CATSFAGLAGNNEQFF
TGTGCCACCAGTTTCGCGGGGCTAGCGGGAAACAATGAGCAGTTCTTC
>.|TRBJ2-7|TRBV6-1|many
CASSEAGGSYEQYF
TGTGCCAGCAGTGAAGCTGGGGGTTCCTACGAGCAGTACTTC
>.|TRBJ2-3|TRBV29-1|.
CITKDVGTQYF
TGCATCACGAAGGACGTAGGGACGCAGTATTTT
>TRBD1|TRBJ2-3|TRBV15|few
CATSIQDRGFGDTQYF
TGTGCCACCAGCATTCAGGACAGGGGGTTCGGAGATACGCAGTATTTT
>TRBD1|TRBJ1-1|TRBV5-1|.
CASSFPDRALTEAFF
TGCGCCAGCAGCTTTCCCGACAGGGCACTAACTGAAGCTTTCTTT